This passage covers 25 T cell receptor beta chains from one sample sequenced in a study of cytomegalovirus exposure and HLA in healthy donors. 60 Vbeta and 13 Jbeta primers were used in PCR. The assay was immunoSEQ multiplex PCR, and TCRdb's table has in-frame clones only and misses some. The repertoire includes around 130,000 clones, around 82% of them detected once, and 1% to 1.5% sits in the top ten. The material sequenced was PBMCs. These receptors were obtained from a man aged 45-65 years in good health and CMV-seronegative.

This rearrangement joins TRBV7-2 to TRBJ2-1; 8 bases line up with TRBD2. CDR1 SGHTA and CDR2 FQGNSA come from the germline V gene. The CDR3 contains 12 residues. Trimming took 3 bases from V and 10 from J; bases not matched to a gene: 2. The CDR3 DNA follows: TGTGCCAGCAGCTTGATAGCGGGGGAGCAGTTCTTC. It yields the protein CASSLIAGEQFF.

This chain links TRBV28 with TRBJ2-7; perhaps TRBD1 as D (5 bases). CDR3 size: 14 residues. In germline, CDR1 is MDHEN, CDR2 SYDVKM. Trimming removed 6 bases at V and 6 bases at J, with 18 bases between. The chain's CDR3 is CASRGDRRAGEQYF. DNA of the CDR3: TGTGCCAGCAGAGGGGATCGCAGGGCAGGCGAGCAGTACTTC.

The gene calls are TRBV27 and TRBJ2-5; perhaps TRBD2 as D (5 bases). V was shortened by 5 bases and J by 0 bases, with 10 bases between the two germline ends. The CDR3 is made up of 14 amino acids. Germline CDR1 reads MNHEY; CDR2 reads SMNVEV (reference sequence). This chain's CDR3 is CASSPMGDQETQYF. The CDR3 DNA reads TGTGCCAGCAGTCCCATGGGAGACCAAGAGACCCAGTACTTC.

The chain carries TRBV10-3 and TRBJ2-5, with D tentatively TRBD1 (6 bases). There are 12 residues in the CDR3. The V end was cut by 7 bases, the J end by 0 bases, with 6 bases between. CDR1 and CDR2 from the germline V gene are ENHRY and SYGVKD. The CDR3 is CAIKGDQETQYF. For the CDR3, the DNA is TGTGCCATCAAGGGGGACCAAGAGACCCAGTACTTC.

This chain uses TRBV7-3 with TRBJ2-1, with 7 bases identical to TRBD1. The J segment lost 4 bases and the V segment lost 2 bases, leaving 8 bases of the junction unmatched. The CDR3 covers 16 residues. Germline V gene sequence: CDR1 SGHTA, CDR2 FQGTGA. The CDR3 reads CASSLEAGGRYNEQFF. The CDR3 DNA reads TGTGCCAGCAGCTTAGAAGCAGGGGGAAGATACAATGAGCAGTTCTTC. Full variable domain (missing parts from reference TRBV7-3 and TRBJ2-1): GAGVSQTPSNKVTEKGKYVELRCDPISGHTALYWYRQSLGQGPEFLIYFQGTGAADDSGLPNDRFFAVRPEGSVSTLKIQRTERGDSAVYLCASSLEAGGRYNEQFFGPGTRLTVL.

The rearrangement joins TRBV2 to TRBJ1-1; 10 nucleotides agree with TRBD1. The CDR3 totals 15 residues. The V and J ends lost 7 bases and 0 bases, in that order; junction bases with no gene match: 5. The germline gives CDR1 SNHLY, CDR2 FYNNEI. The CDR3 region has the DNA TGTGCCAGCAACCGACAGGGGGCTTTGAACACTGAAGCTTTCTTT. Translated, it gives CASNRQGALNTEAFF.

This sequence joins TRBV19 and TRBJ1-5; D is unresolved. V was shortened by 3 bases and J by 0 bases, with 15 bases between the two germline ends. The CDR3 spans 17 residues. CDR1 LNHDA and CDR2 SQIVND come from the germline V gene (reference sequence). Here the CDR3 reads CASSITRGPYSNQPQHF. The CDR3 DNA sequence: TGTGCCAGTAGTATCACCCGTGGGCCTTATAGCAATCAGCCCCAGCATTTT. The variable domain in full, completed from reference TRBV19 and TRBJ1-5, reads DGGITQSPKYLFRKEGQNVTLSCEQNLNHDAMYWYRQDPGQGLRLIYYSQIVNDFQKGDIAEGYSVSREKKESFPLTVTSAQKNPTAFYLCASSITRGPYSNQPQHFGDGTRLSIL.

The chain joins TRBV28 to TRBJ2-3; 7 bases map to TRBD2. CDR3 size: 14 residues. Trimming cost V 5 bases and J 5 bases; bases outside gene matches: 7. Germline V lookup: CDR1 MDHEN, CDR2 SYDVKM. In DNA form, the CDR3 reads TGTGCCAGCAGTCCGGCGGGAGTGGTAGATACGCAGTATTTT. It encodes CASSPAGVVDTQYF.

The chain links TRBV4-1 to TRBJ2-5; TRBD1 agrees at 12 bases. V shed 4 bases, J shed 4 bases, and the junction held 4 bases outside the gene matches. The germline CDR1 and CDR2 sequences are MGHRA and YSYEKL. CDR3 length equals 15 residues. CDR3 in amino acids: CASSLRDRGLETQYF. In DNA form, the CDR3 reads TGCGCCAGCAGCCTCCGGGACAGGGGGCTAGAGACCCAGTACTTC.

CDR3: CSVRAQKLTSGFTDTQYF. DNA for the CDR3: TGCAGCGTTAGAGCCCAAAAATTGACTAGCGGATTCACAGATACGCAGTATTTT. This chain joins TRBV29-1 and TRBJ2-3; 9 positions match TRBD2. V trimming: 5 bases; J trimming: 2 bases; junction bases outside the gene matches: 17. The CDR3 loop spans 18 amino acids. From germline, CDR1 is SQVTM and CDR2 ANQGSEA.

This clone showed up just once. The chain combines TRBV7-9 with TRBJ1-1, with D maybe TRBD1 (5 bases). The CDR3 sequence is 13 residues long. Germline CDR1 reads SEHNR; CDR2 reads FQNEAQ (reference sequence). Trimming took off 7 bases at V and 3 bases at J, with 12 bases between the two ends. CDR3 sequence (DNA): TGTGCCAGCAACGGGGGGTCGGACACTGAAGCTTTCTTT. Translating it yields CASNGGSDTEAFF.

The V gene is TRBV27, the J gene TRBJ2-7; a weak D match, TRBD1 (5 bases). CDR1 is MNHEY, CDR2 SMNVEV, per germline (reference sequence). V was trimmed by 4 bases and J by 0 bases, leaving 7 bases between them. The CDR3 totals 13 residues. CDR3 in amino acids: CASSWGRSYEQYF. For the CDR3, the DNA is TGTGCCAGCAGTTGGGGCCGCTCCTACGAGCAGTACTTC.

About this clone: A read error may account for a junction end that differs from germline. The chain combines TRBV28 with TRBJ1-5; D remains unclear. The CDR3 spans 12 residues. Germline-derived CDR1 and CDR2 are MDHEN and SYDVKM. DNA of the CDR3: TGTGCCAGCAGTTTTAGCGATCAGCCCCAGCATTTT. This codes for CASSFSDQPQHF.

The rearrangement uses TRBV2 and TRBJ1-1, with 9 bases identical to TRBD1. Germline loops: CDR1 SNHLY, CDR2 FYNNEI. The length of the CDR3 is 15 residues. V trimming: 5 bases; J trimming: 1 base; junction bases outside the gene matches: 5. The CDR3: CASSRRDRENTEAFF. The CDR3 DNA is TGTGCCAGCAGTAGACGGGACAGGGAGAACACTGAAGCTTTCTTT.

The J gene is TRBJ1-5, the V gene TRBV10-3; the match to TRBD1 covers 7 bases. The CDR3 is 15 amino acids. Germline CDR1 reads ENHRY; CDR2 reads SYGVKD. The V gene end was trimmed by 2 bases and the J gene end by 1 base; junction bases not matched to a gene: 2. The CDR3 protein is CAISERDSSNQPQHF. CDR3 nucleotides: TGTGCCATCAGTGAGAGGGACAGCAGCAATCAGCCCCAGCATTTT.

The chain employs TRBV30 and TRBJ2-7; 11 bases are a match to TRBD2. Germline V lookup: CDR1 GTSNPN, CDR2 SVGIG (reference sequence). V trimming: 2 bases; J trimming: 3 bases; junction bases outside the gene matches: 12. There are 17 residues in the CDR3. In nucleotides, the CDR3 is TGTGCCTGGAGTCGGGGGACGGGGACTAGCGGAAGCTACGAGCAGTACTTC. Translating gives CAWSRGTGTSGSYEQYF.

The rearrangement uses TRBV2 and TRBJ2-5, with 7 nucleotides matching TRBD2. After removal of 4 bases from V and 0 bases from J, the junction contained 5 bases not matched to a gene. The CDR3 length is 15 residues. Germline CDR1 reads SNHLY; CDR2 reads FYNNEI. The CDR3 DNA is TGTGCCAGCAGTGTAATAGCGGGTAACCAAGAGACCCAGTACTTC. Amino acids: CASSVIAGNQETQYF.

A remark on this clone: An end of the junction does not agree with germline; a read error may underlie this. The V call is TRBV7-9, the J call TRBJ1-2; tentative D call: TRBD1 (6 bases). Germline assignment: CDR1 SEHNR and CDR2 FQNEAQ (reference sequence). The CDR3 covers 12 residues. The DNA of the CDR3 is TGTTCCAGCACAGGGATGGAGTCTGGCTACACCTTC. Translating it yields CSSTGMESGYTF.

The chain joins TRBV4-1 to TRBJ1-2; 8 bases match TRBD1. This CDR3 comprises 15 residues. V trimming: 0 bases; J trimming: 2 bases; junction bases outside the gene matches: 2. The germline CDR1 and CDR2 sequences are MGHRA and YSYEKL. For the CDR3, the DNA is TGCGCCAGCAGCCAAGATCACAGGGGGAACTATGGCTACACCTTC. This sequence encodes CASSQDHRGNYGYTF.

The rearrangement uses TRBV19 and TRBJ2-5; 14 bases agree with TRBD2. Looked up from germline, CDR1 is LNHDA and CDR2 is SQIVND (reference sequence). J was trimmed by 5 bases and V by 5 bases; bases with no gene match: 4. The CDR3 contains 15 residues. The CDR3 sequence is CASSLRTSGRETQYF. For the CDR3, the DNA is TGTGCCAGTAGTTTACGGACTAGCGGGAGGGAGACCCAGTACTTC.

The chain is built from TRBV18 and TRBJ2-2; 14 nucleotides agree with TRBD2. Germline loops: CDR1 KGHSH, CDR2 LQKENI. The CDR3 has 16 residues. J lost 4 bases, V lost 4 bases, and 2 bases had no gene match. The CDR3 is CASSQGLAGGTGELFF. CDR3 nucleotides: TGTGCCAGCTCACAAGGACTAGCGGGAGGCACCGGGGAGCTGTTTTTT.

The rearrangement joins TRBV5-1 to TRBJ2-1, with TRBD1 matching over 7 bases. V dropped 4 bases and J dropped 2; count of bases not matched to a gene: 6. Germline loops: CDR1 SGHRS, CDR2 YFSETQ. CDR3 length: 15 residues. CDR3 protein: CASSQGDSAYNEQFF. The DNA for the CDR3 is TGCGCCAGCAGCCAAGGGGACAGTGCCTACAATGAGCAGTTCTTC.

The chain carries TRBV2 and TRBJ1-2; D is possibly TRBD1 (5 bases). This CDR3 is 15 amino acids long. V was trimmed by 5 bases and J by 3 bases, leaving 16 bases between them. Germline lookup yields CDR1 SNHLY and CDR2 FYNNEI. CDR3: CASSPLEGQYYGYTF. CDR3 nucleotide sequence: TGTGCCAGCAGTCCCCTGGAGGGGCAGTACTATGGCTACACCTTC.

The rearrangement links TRBV19 to TRBJ2-1; maybe TRBD2 (6 bases). Per germline, CDR1 LNHDA and CDR2 SQIVND (reference sequence). This CDR3 spans 15 amino acids. V lost 5 bases and J lost 4, with 15 bases in between. CDR3 coding DNA: TGTGCCAGTAGTTCCCCCGGGGCGGGATACAATGAGCAGTTCTTC. Translating gives CASSSPGAGYNEQFF.

A single count supports this clone. The chain recombines TRBV18 with TRBJ2-1; 7 nucleotides agree with TRBD1. Germline-derived CDR1 and CDR2 are KGHSH and LQKENI. Losses at the gene ends were 5 bases for V and 4 bases for J; bases not matched to a gene: 5. The length of the CDR3 is 14 residues. The CDR3 DNA reads as TGTGCCAGCTCAGGGGGACAGCTTTACAATGAGCAGTTCTTC. Translating gives CASSGGQLYNEQFF. The whole variable domain, remainder taken from reference TRBV18 and TRBJ2-1, is NAGVMQNPRHLVRRRGQEARLRCSPMKGHSHVYWYRQLPEEGLKFMVYLQKENIIDESGMPKERFSAEFPKEGPSILRIQQVVRGDSAAYFCASSGGQLYNEQFFGPGTRLTVL.